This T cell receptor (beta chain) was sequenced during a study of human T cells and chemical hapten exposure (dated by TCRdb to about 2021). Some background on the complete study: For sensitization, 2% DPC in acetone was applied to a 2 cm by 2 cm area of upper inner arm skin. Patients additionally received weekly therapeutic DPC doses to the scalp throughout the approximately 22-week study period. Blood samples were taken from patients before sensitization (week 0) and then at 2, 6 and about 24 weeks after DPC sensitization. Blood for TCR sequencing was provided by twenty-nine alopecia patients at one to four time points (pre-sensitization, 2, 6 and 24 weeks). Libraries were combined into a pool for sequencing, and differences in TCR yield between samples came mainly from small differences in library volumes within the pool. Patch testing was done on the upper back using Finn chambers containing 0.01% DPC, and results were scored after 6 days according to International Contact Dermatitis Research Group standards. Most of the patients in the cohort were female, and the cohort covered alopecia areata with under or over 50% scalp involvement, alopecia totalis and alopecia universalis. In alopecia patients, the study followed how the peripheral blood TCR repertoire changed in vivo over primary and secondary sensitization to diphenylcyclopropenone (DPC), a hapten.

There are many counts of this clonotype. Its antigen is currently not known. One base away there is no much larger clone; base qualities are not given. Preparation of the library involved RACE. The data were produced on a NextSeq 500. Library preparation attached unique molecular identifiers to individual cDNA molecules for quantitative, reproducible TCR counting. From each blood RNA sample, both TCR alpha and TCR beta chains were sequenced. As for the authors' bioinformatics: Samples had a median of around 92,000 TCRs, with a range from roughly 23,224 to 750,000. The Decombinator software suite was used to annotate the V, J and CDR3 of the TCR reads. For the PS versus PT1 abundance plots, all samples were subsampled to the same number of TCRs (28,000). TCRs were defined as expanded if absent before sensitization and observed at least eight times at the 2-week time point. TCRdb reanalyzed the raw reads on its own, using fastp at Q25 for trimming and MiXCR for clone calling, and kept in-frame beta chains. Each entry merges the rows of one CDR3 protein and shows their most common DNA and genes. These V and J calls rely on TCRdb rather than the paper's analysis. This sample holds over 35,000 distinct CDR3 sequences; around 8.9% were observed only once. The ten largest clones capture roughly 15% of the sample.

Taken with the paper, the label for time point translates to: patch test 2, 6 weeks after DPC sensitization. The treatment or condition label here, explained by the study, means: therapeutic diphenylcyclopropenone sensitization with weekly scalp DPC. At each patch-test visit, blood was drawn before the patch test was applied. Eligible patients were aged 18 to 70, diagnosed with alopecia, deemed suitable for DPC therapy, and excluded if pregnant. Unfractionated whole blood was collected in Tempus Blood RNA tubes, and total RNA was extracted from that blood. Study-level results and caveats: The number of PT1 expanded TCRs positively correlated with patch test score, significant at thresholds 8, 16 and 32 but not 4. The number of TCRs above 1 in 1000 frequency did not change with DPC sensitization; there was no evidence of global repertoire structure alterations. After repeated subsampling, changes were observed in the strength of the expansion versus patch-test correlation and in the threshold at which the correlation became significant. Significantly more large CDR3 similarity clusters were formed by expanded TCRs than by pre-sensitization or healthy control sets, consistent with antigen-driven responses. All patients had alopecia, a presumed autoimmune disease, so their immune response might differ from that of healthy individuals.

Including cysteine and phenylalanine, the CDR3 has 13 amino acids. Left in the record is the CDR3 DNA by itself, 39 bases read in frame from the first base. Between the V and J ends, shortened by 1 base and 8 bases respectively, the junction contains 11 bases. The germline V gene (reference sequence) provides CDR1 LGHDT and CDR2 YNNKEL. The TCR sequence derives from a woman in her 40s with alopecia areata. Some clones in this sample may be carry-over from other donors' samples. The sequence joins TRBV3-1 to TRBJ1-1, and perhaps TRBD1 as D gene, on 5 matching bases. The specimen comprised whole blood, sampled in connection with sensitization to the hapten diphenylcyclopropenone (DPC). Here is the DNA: TGTGCCAGCAGCCAAGCCCGTACAGGAGAAGCTTTCTTT. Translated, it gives CASSQARTGEAFF.